This entry describes one T cell receptor beta chain. The antigen is unknown. The same CDR3 is also encoded by other DNA sequences in this sample. V was pared by 6 bases and J by 5 bases, with 12 bases of the junction left unmatched. Per the germline V gene, CDR1 is MNHEY and CDR2 is SVGAGI. This CDR3 has 15 residues. This record comes from a study of cytomegalovirus exposure and HLA in healthy donors. Study-wide background: T cells numbering about 200 million yielded some 100 million unique TCR beta sequences in an earlier analysis. Study results and caveats: Researchers reported from a later analysis that most CMV-associated TCR beta chains appeared HLA-restricted. Some TCR beta chains (more than 150 of them) were listed as cytomegalovirus-associated. In a later analysis, at a false discovery rate of 0.05, 16,951 TCR beta sequences matched HLA alleles.

13 Jbeta primers and 60 Vbeta primers were used for the PCR. Assay used: immunoSEQ multiplex PCR; TCRdb lists only in-frame clones, some missing. Seen here are roughly 100,000 clones, 70% to 85% observed once, and the top ten hold about 3.8%. V gene TRBV6-5 combines with J gene TRBJ2-5; 7 bases agree with TRBD2. This TCR came from a man aged 50 to 59 in good health and CMV-seronegative. The sample was PBMCs. This CDR3 is CASSFSHQGGETQYF. For the CDR3, the DNA is TGTGCCAGCAGCTTCTCTCACCAGGGAGGGGAGACCCAGTACTTC.